The 19 T cell receptor beta chains below come from one sample, sequenced in a study of cytomegalovirus exposure and HLA in healthy donors. Produced via immunoSEQ multiplex PCR; TCRdb's table is partial and in-frame only. In the table there are some 170,000 clones, around nine tenths of which are singletons. The sample was PBMCs. These receptors came from a woman aged 25-40 years in good health and CMV-seronegative.

This clone was seen once. The chain uses TRBV5-3 and TRBJ1-2, with 7 nucleotides matching TRBD1. TRBV5-3 is reported as an ORF; its role is uncertain. The V segment lost 4 bases and the J segment 4 bases; nucleotides outside the gene matches: 4. The CDR3 length is 13 residues. DNA for the CDR3: TGTGCCAGAAGCCCACAGGGGTTCTATGGCTACACCTTC. Translation gives CARSPQGFYGYTF.

The chain uses TRBV5-1 and TRBJ1-1; D may be TRBD1 (5 bases). The CDR3 runs 14 residues. The germline V and J ends were trimmed by 5 bases and 1 base, with 12 bases remaining between them. Germline assignment: CDR1 SGHRS and CDR2 YFSETQ. CDR3 DNA: TGCGCCAGCAGTGCCAGGGCGGAGAACACTGAAGCTTTCTTT. Protein sequence: CASSARAENTEAFF.

The chain couples TRBV6-5 to TRBJ2-2; tentative D call: TRBD1 (6 bases). V was clipped by 5 bases and J by 0 bases, with 10 bases between them. CDR1 is MNHEY, CDR2 SVGAGI, per germline. This CDR3 region has 15 residues. CDR3 loop: CASSTGQSNTGELFF. As DNA, the CDR3 is TGTGCCAGCAGTACTGGACAGTCGAACACCGGGGAGCTGTTTTTT.

Turning to this clone: A junction boundary mismatches the germline segment, possibly from a read error. This chain joins TRBV6-5 and TRBJ1-6, with no clear D. Germline V CDR1 and CDR2: MNHEY, SVGAGI. The CDR3 totals 15 residues. The CDR3 DNA is TGTGCCAGCAGCTACTCGGAGGCTGGGAATTCACCCCTCCACTTT. The encoded protein is CASSYSEAGNSPLHF.

The chain recombines TRBV11-2 with TRBJ2-2, with 16 positions matching TRBD2. CDR1 is SGHAT and CDR2 is FQNNGV in the germline V gene. V was clipped by 5 bases and J by 6 bases; unmatched bases: 9. The CDR3 totals 18 residues. The CDR3, as DNA: TGTGCCAGCAGCCCAGGGACTAGCGGGGGGGCCTGGTCCGGGGAGCTGTTTTTT. It codes for CASSPGTSGGAWSGELFF.

The chain joins TRBV9 to TRBJ2-5; TRBD2 matches 8 bases. This CDR3 has 15 amino acids. Trimming took 2 bases from V and 5 from J; bases not matched to a gene: 8. Germline V gives CDR1 SGDLS, CDR2 YYNGEE. The CDR3 DNA reads TGTGCCAGCAGCGTCGGCTGGACTAGCTTGGAGACCCAGTACTTC. It is translated as CASSVGWTSLETQYF.

This sequence joins TRBV30 and TRBJ1-5, with D maybe TRBD1 (6 bases). Trimming removed 1 base at V and 5 bases at J, with 9 bases between. Germline V gives CDR1 GTSNPN, CDR2 SVGIG (reference sequence). CDR3 length: 13 residues. CDR3 amino acids: CAWSAGADQPQHF. CDR3 in DNA: TGTGCCTGGAGTGCAGGGGCTGATCAGCCCCAGCATTTT.

The CDR3 reads CASSYGERYEQYF. CDR3 DNA: TGTGCCAGCAGTTATGGGGAGCGGTACGAGCAGTACTTC. The V gene is TRBV6-5, the J gene TRBJ2-7, with a possible D match to TRBD2 (5 bases). V gave up 3 bases and J gave up 4 bases, with 10 bases separating them. This CDR3 is 13 amino acids long. Germline loops: CDR1 MNHEY, CDR2 SVGAGI.

This clone has a single count. The rearrangement links TRBV7-9 to TRBJ1-2; D may be TRBD1 (5 bases). The V gene lost 3 bases and the J gene lost 4 bases, with 15 bases spanning the gap. CDR1 SEHNR and CDR2 FQNEAQ come from the germline V gene (reference sequence). The CDR3 covers 15 residues. CDR3 region: CASSLRGDPSYGYTF. The CDR3 nucleotides are TGTGCCAGCAGCTTGCGGGGGGACCCCAGCTATGGCTACACCTTC.

The chain couples TRBV7-8 to TRBJ1-1; 7 bases are shared with TRBD1. V shed 5 bases, J shed 0 bases, and the junction held 9 bases outside the gene matches. The CDR3 is made up of 16 amino acids. From germline, CDR1 is SGHVS and CDR2 FQNEAQ. This chain's CDR3 is CASSHDREAMNTEAFF. The CDR3 DNA is TGTGCCAGCAGCCACGACAGGGAGGCTATGAACACTGAAGCTTTCTTT.

The rearrangement uses TRBV30 and TRBJ2-1; 9 bases match TRBD1. The CDR3 length is 17 residues. The ends lost 3 bases at V and 7 bases at J; junction bases unmatched: 16. Per germline, CDR1 GTSNPN and CDR2 SVGIG (reference sequence). The CDR3 loop reads CAWRPLDLGQGWNEQFF. CDR3 nucleotides: TGTGCCTGGAGACCCCTGGATTTGGGACAGGGTTGGAATGAGCAGTTCTTC.

The chain carries TRBV29-1 and TRBJ1-2, with 7 positions matching TRBD1. This CDR3 comprises 13 residues. Looked up from germline, CDR1 is SQVTM and CDR2 is ANQGSEA. V dropped 6 bases and J dropped 0; count of bases not matched to a gene: 4. The CDR3 bases are TGCAGCGTATCAGGGGGTCCTAACTATGGCTACACCTTC. Translating it yields CSVSGGPNYGYTF.

This clone was observed a single time. The J gene is TRBJ2-7, the V gene TRBV27, with 7 nucleotides matching TRBD1. This CDR3 spans 16 amino acids. The V and J ends lost 6 bases and 3 bases, in that order; junction bases with no gene match: 14. The germline V gene has CDR1 MNHEY and CDR2 SMNVEV (reference sequence). The CDR3 coding sequence is TGTGCCAGCAGAGGGGTCGGACGGGGACAGTTCTACGAGCAGTACTTC. This translates into CASRGVGRGQFYEQYF.

V gene TRBV7-9 combines with J gene TRBJ1-1, with 8 bases identical to TRBD1. CDR1 and CDR2 (germline): SEHNR, FQNEAQ (reference sequence). The CDR3 loop spans 15 amino acids. V lost 5 bases, J lost 4 bases, and 9 bases stayed unmatched. CDR3 in amino acids: CASSLWTGYGTEAFF. For the CDR3, the DNA is TGTGCCAGCAGCCTATGGACAGGGTACGGCACTGAAGCTTTCTTT.

This sequence joins TRBV9 and TRBJ2-1, with D perhaps TRBD2 (6 bases). The germline gives CDR1 SGDLS, CDR2 YYNGEE. This CDR3 is built from 15 residues. The V and J ends lost 0 bases and 8 bases respectively, with 15 bases between them. CDR3 nucleotides: TGTGCCAGCAGCGTAGACCCCGACTCTAGCGATGAGCAGTTCTTC. This gives the protein CASSVDPDSSDEQFF.

Concerning this clone: The junction departs from germline at one end; a sequencing error may be responsible. The CDR3 loop reads CASSVTGSSNEQYF. The DNA for the CDR3 is TGCGCCAGCAGTGTTACAGGGTCCTCCAACGAGCAGTACTTC. The rearrangement joins TRBV5-1 to TRBJ2-7, with D possibly being TRBD1 (6 bases). CDR3 length equals 14 residues. The germline CDR1 and CDR2 sequences are SGHRS and YFSETQ.

This chain joins TRBV6-1 and TRBJ2-3, with TRBD1 matching 7 bases. CDR3 length equals 18 residues. J was trimmed by 0 bases and V by 2 bases; bases with no gene match: 11. The germline gives CDR1 MNHNS, CDR2 SASEGT. The CDR3 DNA reads TGTGCCAGCAGTGAATGGGGGAGCGACAGGGTCAGCACAGATACGCAGTATTTT. It specifies CASSEWGSDRVSTDTQYF.

V gene TRBV6-4 combines with J gene TRBJ2-2; TRBD1 matches 7 bases. This CDR3 is 14 amino acids long. The germline V gene encodes CDR1 MRHNA and CDR2 SNTAGT. The trim removed 3 bases at V and 3 bases at J, leaving 1 base unmatched. The CDR3 DNA reads TGTGCCAGCAGTGAAACAGGGGACACCGGGGAGCTGTTTTTT. Translation gives CASSETGDTGELFF.

The V gene is TRBV6-6, the J gene TRBJ2-7; TRBD1 aligns across 8 bases. Germline V gene sequence: CDR1 MNHNY, CDR2 SVGAGI (reference sequence). The CDR3 covers 15 residues. Trimming at V came to 0 bases and at J to 7 bases, leaving 8 bases not matched to a gene. CDR3: CASSYSTGDLGEQYF. CDR3 DNA: TGTGCCAGCAGTTACTCGACAGGGGACCTGGGGGAGCAGTACTTC.